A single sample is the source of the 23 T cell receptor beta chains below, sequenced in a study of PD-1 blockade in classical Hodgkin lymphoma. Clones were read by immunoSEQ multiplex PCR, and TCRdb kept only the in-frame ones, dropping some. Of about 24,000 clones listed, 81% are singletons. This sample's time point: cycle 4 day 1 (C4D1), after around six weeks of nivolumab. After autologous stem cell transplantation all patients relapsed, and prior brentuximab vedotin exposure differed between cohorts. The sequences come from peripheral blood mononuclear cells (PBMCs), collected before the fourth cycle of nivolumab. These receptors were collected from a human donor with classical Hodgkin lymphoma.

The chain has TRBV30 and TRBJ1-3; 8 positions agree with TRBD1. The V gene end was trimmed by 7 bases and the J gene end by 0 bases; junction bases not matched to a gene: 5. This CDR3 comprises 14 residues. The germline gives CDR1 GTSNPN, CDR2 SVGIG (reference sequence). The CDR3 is CALAGTGSGNTIYF. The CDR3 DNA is TGTGCCTTGGCGGGGACAGGCTCTGGAAACACCATATATTTT.

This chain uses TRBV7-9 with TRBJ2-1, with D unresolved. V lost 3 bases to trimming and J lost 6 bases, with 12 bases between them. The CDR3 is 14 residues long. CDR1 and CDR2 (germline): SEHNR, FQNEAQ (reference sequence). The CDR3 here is CASSFNLESNEQFF. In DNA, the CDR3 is TGTGCCAGCAGCTTCAATCTAGAAAGCAATGAGCAGTTCTTC.

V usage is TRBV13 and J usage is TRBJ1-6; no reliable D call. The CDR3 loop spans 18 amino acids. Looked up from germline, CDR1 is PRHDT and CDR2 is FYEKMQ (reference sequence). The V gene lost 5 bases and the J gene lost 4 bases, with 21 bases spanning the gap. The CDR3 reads CASSPSYGEGAYNSPLHF. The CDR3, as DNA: TGTGCCAGCAGCCCATCTTACGGTGAAGGAGCATATAATTCACCCCTCCACTTT.

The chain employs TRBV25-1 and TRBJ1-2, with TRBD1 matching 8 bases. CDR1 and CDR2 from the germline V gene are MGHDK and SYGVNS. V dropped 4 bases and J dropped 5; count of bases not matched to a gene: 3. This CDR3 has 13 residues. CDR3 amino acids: CASSAGGAYGYTF. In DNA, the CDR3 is TGTGCCAGCAGTGCAGGGGGCGCGTATGGCTACACCTTC.

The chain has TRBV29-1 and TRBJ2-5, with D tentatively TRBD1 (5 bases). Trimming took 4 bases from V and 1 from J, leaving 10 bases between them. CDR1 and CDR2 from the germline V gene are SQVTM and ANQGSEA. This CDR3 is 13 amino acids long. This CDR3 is CSVAQTAQETQYF. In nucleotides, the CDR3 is TGCAGCGTTGCCCAGACAGCCCAAGAGACCCAGTACTTC.

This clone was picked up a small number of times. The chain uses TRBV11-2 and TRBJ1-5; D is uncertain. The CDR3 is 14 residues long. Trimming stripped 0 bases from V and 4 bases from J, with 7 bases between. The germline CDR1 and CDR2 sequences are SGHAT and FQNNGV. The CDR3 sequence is CASSLDRENQPQHF. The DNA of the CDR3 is TGTGCCAGCAGCTTAGATCGAGAGAATCAGCCCCAGCATTTT.

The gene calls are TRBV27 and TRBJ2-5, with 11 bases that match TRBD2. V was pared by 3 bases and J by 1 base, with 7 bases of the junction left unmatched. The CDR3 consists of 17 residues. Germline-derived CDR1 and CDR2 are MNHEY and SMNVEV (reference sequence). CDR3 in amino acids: CASSFGLAGGFQETQYF. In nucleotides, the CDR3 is TGTGCCAGCAGTTTCGGCCTAGCGGGAGGCTTCCAAGAGACCCAGTACTTC.

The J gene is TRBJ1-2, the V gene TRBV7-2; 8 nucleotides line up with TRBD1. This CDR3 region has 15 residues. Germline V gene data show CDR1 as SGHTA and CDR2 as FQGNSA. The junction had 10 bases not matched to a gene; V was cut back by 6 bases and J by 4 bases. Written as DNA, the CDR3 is TGTGCCAGCAGGGCAGGGGGCTTACTCCTCTATGGCTACACCTTC. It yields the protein CASRAGGLLLYGYTF.

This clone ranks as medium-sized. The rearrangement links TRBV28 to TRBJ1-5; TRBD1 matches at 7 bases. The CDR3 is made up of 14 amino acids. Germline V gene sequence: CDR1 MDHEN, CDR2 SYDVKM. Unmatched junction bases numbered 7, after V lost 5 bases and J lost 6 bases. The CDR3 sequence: CASSNTGVVQPQHF. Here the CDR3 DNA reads TGTGCCAGCAGTAACACAGGGGTGGTTCAGCCCCAGCATTTT. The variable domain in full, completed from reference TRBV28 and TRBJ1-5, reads DVKVTQSSRYLVKRTGEKVFLECVQDMDHENMFWYRQDPGLGLRLIYFSYDVKMKEKGDIPEGYSVSREKKERFSLILESASTNQTSMYLCASSNTGVVQPQHFGDGTRLSIL.

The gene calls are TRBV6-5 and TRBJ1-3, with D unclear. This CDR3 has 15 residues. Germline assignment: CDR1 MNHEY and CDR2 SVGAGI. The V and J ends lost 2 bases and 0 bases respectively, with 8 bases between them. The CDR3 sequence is CASSYRSSSGNTIYF. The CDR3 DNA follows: TGTGCCAGCAGTTACCGGTCCAGCTCTGGAAACACCATATATTTT.

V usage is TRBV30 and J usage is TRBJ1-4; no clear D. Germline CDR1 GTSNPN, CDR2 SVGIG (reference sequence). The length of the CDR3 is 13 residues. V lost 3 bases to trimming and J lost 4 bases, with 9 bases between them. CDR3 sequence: CAWSGGSNEKLFF. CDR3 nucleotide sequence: TGTGCCTGGAGCGGAGGGAGTAATGAAAAACTGTTTTTT.

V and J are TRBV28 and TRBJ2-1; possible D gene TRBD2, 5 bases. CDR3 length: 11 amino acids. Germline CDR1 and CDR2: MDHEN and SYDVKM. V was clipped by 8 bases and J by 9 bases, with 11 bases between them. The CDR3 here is CASHASGEQFF. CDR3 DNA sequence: TGTGCCAGCCACGCCAGCGGTGAGCAGTTCTTC.

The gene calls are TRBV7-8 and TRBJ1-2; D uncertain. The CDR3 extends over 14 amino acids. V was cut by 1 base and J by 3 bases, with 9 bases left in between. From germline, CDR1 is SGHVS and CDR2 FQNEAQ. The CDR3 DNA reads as TGTGCCAGCAGCTTAGGTGAAGTTCACTATGGCTACACCTTC. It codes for CASSLGEVHYGYTF.

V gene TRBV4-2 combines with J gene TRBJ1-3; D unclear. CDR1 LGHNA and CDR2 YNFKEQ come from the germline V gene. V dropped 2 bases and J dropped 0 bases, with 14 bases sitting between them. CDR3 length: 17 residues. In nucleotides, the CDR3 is TGTGCCAGCAGCCAAAACCTCCCTGAACACTCTGGAAACACCATATATTTT. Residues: CASSQNLPEHSGNTIYF.

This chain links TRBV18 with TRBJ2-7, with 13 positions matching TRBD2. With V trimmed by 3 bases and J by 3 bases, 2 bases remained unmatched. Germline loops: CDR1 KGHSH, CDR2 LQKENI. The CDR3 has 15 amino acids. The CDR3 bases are TGTGCCAGCTCACCGACTAGCGGGGGGAACTACGAGCAGTACTTC. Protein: CASSPTSGGNYEQYF.

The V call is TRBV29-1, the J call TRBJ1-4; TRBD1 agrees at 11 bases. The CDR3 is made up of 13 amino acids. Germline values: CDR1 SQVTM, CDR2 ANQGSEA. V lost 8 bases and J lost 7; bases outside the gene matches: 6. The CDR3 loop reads CSFRTGGFEKLFF. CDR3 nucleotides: TGCAGCTTCCGGACAGGGGGCTTTGAAAAACTGTTTTTT.

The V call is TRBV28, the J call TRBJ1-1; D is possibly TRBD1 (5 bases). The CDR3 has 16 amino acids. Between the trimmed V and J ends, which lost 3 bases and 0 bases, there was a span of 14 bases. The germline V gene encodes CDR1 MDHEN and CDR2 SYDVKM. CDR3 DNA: TGTGCCAGCAGTTTTAGCTTTGGGGGTATGAACACTGAAGCTTTCTTT. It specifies CASSFSFGGMNTEAFF.

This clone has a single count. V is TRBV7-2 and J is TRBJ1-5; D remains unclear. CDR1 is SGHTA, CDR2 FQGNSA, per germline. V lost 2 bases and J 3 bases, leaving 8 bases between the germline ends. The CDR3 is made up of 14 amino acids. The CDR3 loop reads CASSLRTVNQPQHF. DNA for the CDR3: TGTGCCAGCAGCTTACGAACGGTCAATCAGCCCCAGCATTTT.

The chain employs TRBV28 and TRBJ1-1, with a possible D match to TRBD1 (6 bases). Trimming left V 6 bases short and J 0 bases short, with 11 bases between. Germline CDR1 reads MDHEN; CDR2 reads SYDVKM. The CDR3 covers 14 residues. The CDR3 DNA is TGTGCCAGCAGCAACACAGGGTTGAACACTGAAGCTTTCTTT. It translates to CASSNTGLNTEAFF. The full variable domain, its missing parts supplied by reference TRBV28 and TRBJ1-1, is DVKVTQSSRYLVKRTGEKVFLECVQDMDHENMFWYRQDPGLGLRLIYFSYDVKMKEKGDIPEGYSVSREKKERFSLILESASTNQTSMYLCASSNTGLNTEAFFGQGTRLTVV.

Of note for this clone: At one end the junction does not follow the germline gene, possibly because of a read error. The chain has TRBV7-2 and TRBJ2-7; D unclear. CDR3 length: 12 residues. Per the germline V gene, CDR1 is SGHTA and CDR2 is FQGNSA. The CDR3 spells CASSSKWTDRNF. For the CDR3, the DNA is TGTGCCAGCAGCTCTAAATGGACGGATAGAAACTTC.

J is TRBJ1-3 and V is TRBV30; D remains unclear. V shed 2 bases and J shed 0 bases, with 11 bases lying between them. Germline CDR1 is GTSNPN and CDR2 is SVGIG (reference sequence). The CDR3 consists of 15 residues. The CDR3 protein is CAWSISSSSGNTIYF. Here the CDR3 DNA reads TGTGCCTGGAGTATCTCATCGAGCTCTGGAAACACCATATATTTT.

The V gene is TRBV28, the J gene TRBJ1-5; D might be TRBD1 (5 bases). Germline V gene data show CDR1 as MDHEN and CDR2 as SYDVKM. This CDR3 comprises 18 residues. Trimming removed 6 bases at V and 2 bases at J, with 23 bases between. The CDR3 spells CASSIAGTLDSGNQPQHF. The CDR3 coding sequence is TGTGCCAGCAGCATTGCTGGGACGTTGGATAGTGGCAATCAGCCCCAGCATTTT.

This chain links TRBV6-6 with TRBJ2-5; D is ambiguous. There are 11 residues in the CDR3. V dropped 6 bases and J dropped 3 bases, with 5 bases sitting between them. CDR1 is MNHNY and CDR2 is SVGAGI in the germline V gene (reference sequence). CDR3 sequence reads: CASSAKETQYF. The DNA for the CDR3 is TGTGCCAGCAGCGCGAAAGAGACCCAGTACTTC.